The T cell receptor (beta chain) under discussion was sequenced for a study of Ad26.COV2.S vaccination and SARS-CoV-2 variants (dated by TCRdb to the early 2020s). Describing the broader study: Donors in the vaccine arm were drawn from COV1001, a multicentre, randomized, double-blind, placebo-controlled phase I-IIa trial testing Ad26.COV2.S in healthy adults. Ad26.COV2.S was administered intramuscularly at a dose of 5x10^10 or 1x10^11 viral particles, either as one shot or as two shots given 56 days apart. The specificity and breadth of SARS-CoV-2-reactive T cell receptors after Ad26.COV2.S vaccination were assessed by TCRbeta repertoire sequencing. The TCR-sequenced set comprised around 30 samples: around 20 Ad26.COV2.S vaccine recipients, 5 placebo recipients and 8 SARS-CoV-2 convalescent individuals. Trial participants were randomized into five groups of five: low-dose or high-dose Ad26.COV2.S given once or twice, or placebo on both occasions. Blinding of investigators to trial group allocation was maintained during experiments and outcome assessment.

Taken from cysteine to phenylalanine, the CDR3 has 13 residues. The DNA shown is the 39-base CDR3, in frame from base 1. The germline V gene encodes CDR1 KGHSH and CDR2 LQKENI. Trimming removed 1 base from V and 1 base from J, leaving 4 bases between the germline ends. With respect to this clone: Its specific antigen is unknown. Base qualities are not at hand, and no much larger clone is one base apart.

Read against the paper, the sample's treatment or condition label means: over 15 received Ad26.COV2.S at low or high dose, single or two shots; roughly 5 received placebo; per-sample allocation not given. Repertoires of vaccine and placebo recipients were sequenced from samples taken on day 63 after the first injection. Cohort 1b enrolled roughly 25 adults aged 18-55 years at a single site in Boston, USA, between 29 July and 7 August 2020. Ad26.COV2.S was a replication-incompetent adenovirus type 26 vector that expressed a prefusion-stabilized SARS-CoV-2 spike protein derived from the original Wuhan strain. The immunoSEQ Assay was the method used to sequence TCRbeta CDR3 regions. After extraction, genomic DNA underwent amplification by bias-controlled multiplex PCR, followed by high-throughput sequencing. From the authors' description of their analysis: To quantify the absolute abundance of every unique TCRbeta CDR3 region, sequences were collapsed and filtered. T cell fraction was estimated by normalizing TCRbeta template counts to usable DNA, which was measured by amplifying reference genes present in all nucleated cells. Repertoire TCRs were annotated as SARS-CoV-2-specific when V gene, CDR3 amino acid sequence and J gene were exactly matched to a known reactive TCR set. The reference SARS-CoV-2 TCR set was derived from MIRA and filtered for enrichment in COVID-19-positive ImmuneCODE repertoires, a step that removed public or cross-reactive TCRs. Using the MIRA antigens, annotated TCRs were further analysed by specific ORF or by position within an ORF. Breadth was defined as annotated unique rearrangements over total unique productive rearrangements; depth was the summed frequency of those rearrangements. Two-sided Wilcoxon rank-sum tests were applied when comparing TCR breadth between groups. TCRdb limited this immuneACCESS table to in-frame rearrangements with V and J called. A share of clones is missing; checked studies link under half to unresolved V genes, and the rest is unexplained. The V and J calls and clone size are taken from that table; D and trimming were inferred from the DNA. The sample table contains 250,000 or so clones; only one count was recorded for 87% of them. The ten largest clones capture about 2.8% of the sample.

The full study reports these points: Vaccine and placebo recipients had comparable non-spike TCR breadth, which fits with the vaccine containing only spike. The study lacked the statistical power to compare responses across vaccine doses or regimens. The authors noted that the TCR breadth and depth analyses may have underestimated total T cell responses. After vaccination, substantial breadth of spike-specific CD8+ and CD4+ T cell responses was reported. Ad26.COV2.S recipients had higher spike-specific TCR breadth than placebo recipients (P = 0.0014).

The source was peripheral blood, collected in a trial of Ad26.COV2.S vaccine versus placebo. The chain is made from TRBV18 and TRBJ1-1; the D gene lacks a confident call. This TCR was recovered from a person between 18 and 65 years old who received the Ad26.COV2.S COVID-19 vaccine or a placebo. The CDR3 has the sequence CASSPQANTEAFF. In nucleotides, the sequence is TGTGCCAGCTCACCACAGGCGAACACTGAAGCTTTCTTT.